Each of the 8 T cell receptor beta chains below was sequenced from the same sample in a study of human T cells and chemical hapten exposure. Regarding time point: pre-sensitization, week 0. The treatment was: therapeutic diphenylcyclopropenone sensitization with weekly scalp DPC. MiXCR, run by TCRdb on the RACE reads, gives a single entry per CDR3 protein. Among about 290,000 distinct CDR3 sequences listed, around 7.7% were seen once. The material was whole blood, obtained in connection with sensitization to the hapten diphenylcyclopropenone (DPC). These receptors were collected from a young man with alopecia areata. Some clones in this sample may be carry-over from other donors' samples.

This clonotype was counted between two and nine times. The chain combines TRBV4-2 with TRBJ1-1; no clear D gene. Germline CDR1 is LGHNA and CDR2 is YNFKEQ. V lost 0 bases, J lost 7 bases, and 9 bases lay in between. The CDR3 has 13 amino acids. The CDR3 is CASSQDHTDEAFF. The CDR3 coding sequence is TGTGCCAGCAGCCAAGATCACACGGATGAAGCTTTCTTT.

This clonotype has a count of ten or more. The chain is built from TRBV4-3 and TRBJ1-5; D uncertain. Trimming shortened V by 3 bases and J by 0 bases, and 9 bases separated the two germline ends. Per the germline V gene, CDR1 is LGHNA and CDR2 is YSLEER. The CDR3 is 15 residues long. In DNA form, the CDR3 reads TGCGCCAGCAGCCACCGACACTATAGCAATCAGCCCCAGCATTTT. Its translation: CASSHRHYSNQPQHF.

This clonotype has just a few counts. The V gene is TRBV28, the J gene TRBJ2-7, with 9 bases matching TRBD1. The CDR3 totals 17 residues. V lost 1 base, J lost 7 bases, and 14 bases stayed unmatched. Per the germline V gene, CDR1 is MDHEN and CDR2 is SYDVKM. CDR3 residues: CASSLLDLGQGRREQYF. In DNA, the CDR3 is TGTGCCAGCAGTTTATTAGACCTCGGACAGGGGAGACGGGAGCAGTACTTC.

The table lists this clonotype with many counts. This chain connects TRBV12-5 to TRBJ2-5; D is undetermined. Germline CDR1 is LGHNT and CDR2 is FRNRAP. The CDR3 has 13 amino acids. Trimming took off 5 bases at V and 2 bases at J, with 9 bases between the two ends. Here the CDR3 reads CASGKGFQETQYF. CDR3 sequence (DNA): TGTGCTAGTGGTAAAGGGTTTCAAGAGACCCAGTACTTC.

The chain links TRBV7-2 to TRBJ2-2; D is undetermined. From germline, CDR1 is SGHTA and CDR2 FQGNSA. The germline V and J ends were trimmed by 1 base and 1 base, with 4 bases remaining between them. The CDR3 runs 14 residues. The CDR3 DNA follows: TGTGCCAGCAGCTTAGTAGAGAACACCGGGGAGCTGTTTTTT. This gives the protein CASSLVENTGELFF.

V is TRBV27 and J is TRBJ2-7, with D possibly being TRBD2 (7 bases). There are 14 residues in the CDR3. Germline V gene lookup returns CDR1 MNHEY and CDR2 SMNVEV (reference sequence). V was shortened by 3 bases and J by 2 bases, with 11 bases between the two germline ends. The CDR3 nucleotides read TGTGCCAGCAGTTTTGCGGGGGCCCCCTACGAGCAGTACTTC. Amino acid sequence: CASSFAGAPYEQYF.

On this clonotype: One end of the junction varies from germline; a read error may be responsible. This sequence joins TRBV28 and TRBJ1-5; D might be TRBD1 (5 bases). This CDR3 has 13 amino acids. In germline, CDR1 is MDHEN, CDR2 SYDVKM. CDR3 in amino acids: CASSLGPGPLVDF. The CDR3 region has the DNA TGTGCCAGCAGTTTGGGACCCGGGCCTCTCGTTGATTTT.

The chain has TRBV12-3 or TRBV12-4 and TRBJ2-7; TRBD1 matches at 10 bases. This CDR3 spans 15 amino acids. Trimming removed 7 bases from V and 0 bases from J; junction bases left unmatched: 6. CDR3 sequence (DNA): TGTGCCAGCACCGGGGGGGACAGGGGCTCCTACGAGCAGTACTTC. It specifies CASTGGDRGSYEQYF.